This T cell receptor (beta chain) was documented in a study of T cell responses to AZD1222 COVID-19 vaccine. The method was immunoSEQ multiplex PCR; TCRdb's version includes in-frame clones alone and lacks a portion of them. Of some 89,000 clones in the sample, roughly nine tenths were seen once. CDR3 size: 15 residues. CDR1 SGHRS and CDR2 YFSETQ come from the germline V gene. The V and J ends lost 0 bases and 0 bases respectively, with 6 bases between them. Points from the study as a whole: Scientists sampled the repertoires only once the peak T cell response had passed. Elevations in Spike-specific TCR breadth and depth followed administration of two AZD1222 doses. Reportedly, close to half of spike-specific TCRs are directed against unmutated variant regions.

Turning to this clone: What it recognizes is unknown.

This rearrangement joins TRBV5-1 to TRBJ2-2; D remains unclear. The TCR sequence derives from an adult in good health. The sample was peripheral blood, taken on day 0 of AZD1222 vaccination. Here the CDR3 DNA reads TGCGCCAGCAGCTTGGCTAGTTCGAACACCGGGGAGCTGTTTTTT. Amino acids: CASSLASSNTGELFF.